The source of this TCR beta chain is a study of blood T cell repertoires in COVID-19. Study context: PBMCs, B-cell-depleted T cells, or T cells provided the cDNA or gDNA that made up the material.

The data were produced by immunoSEQ multiplex PCR, yet TCRdb's version contains in-frame clones alone and is incomplete. This table holds fewer than 400,000 clones, 70% to 90% found once. V lost 7 bases and J lost 4, with 17 bases in between. Germline V CDR1 and CDR2: SGHTA, FQGNSA. The CDR3 is made up of 15 amino acids. This clonotype originated in a man aged 30 to 39 who had recovered from COVID-19. The chain uses TRBV7-2 and TRBJ2-1, with D maybe TRBD1 (6 bases). The specimen was PBMCs or T cells enriched from blood (not recorded which). The CDR3 region is CASKIGAGEYNEQFF. DNA of the CDR3: TGTGCCAGCAAAATCGGGGCAGGGGAGTACAATGAGCAGTTCTTC.